This TCR beta chain was observed in a study of immune evolution from preneoplasia to lung adenocarcinoma. A note on this clone: Its antigen is still unknown.

Overall study results and limits: Later-stage lesions seemingly showed higher T cell density and diversity than normal lung.

Patient tissue came from resections in Japan or China, 2014–2017. Premalignant or tumor cells were enriched by macro-dissection after pathologic assessment. This CDR3 has 13 amino acids. Germline CDR1 SGHAT, CDR2 FQNNGV. V was clipped by 5 bases and J by 3 bases, with 10 bases between them. The data were produced by immunoSEQ multiplex PCR, yet TCRdb's version contains in-frame clones alone and is incomplete. The sample contains 6,500 to 10,000 clones, approximately 81% of which appear only once. Sequencing was performed on FFPE invasive lung adenocarcinoma tissue. The chain has TRBV11-2 and TRBJ1-1, with TRBD1 as a possible D gene (6 bases). The sequence derives from a person aged 45-60 years with lung adenocarcinoma. As DNA, the CDR3 is TGTGCCAGCAGCCAGGGGTTGGACACTGAAGCTTTCTTT. It is translated as CASSQGLDTEAFF.